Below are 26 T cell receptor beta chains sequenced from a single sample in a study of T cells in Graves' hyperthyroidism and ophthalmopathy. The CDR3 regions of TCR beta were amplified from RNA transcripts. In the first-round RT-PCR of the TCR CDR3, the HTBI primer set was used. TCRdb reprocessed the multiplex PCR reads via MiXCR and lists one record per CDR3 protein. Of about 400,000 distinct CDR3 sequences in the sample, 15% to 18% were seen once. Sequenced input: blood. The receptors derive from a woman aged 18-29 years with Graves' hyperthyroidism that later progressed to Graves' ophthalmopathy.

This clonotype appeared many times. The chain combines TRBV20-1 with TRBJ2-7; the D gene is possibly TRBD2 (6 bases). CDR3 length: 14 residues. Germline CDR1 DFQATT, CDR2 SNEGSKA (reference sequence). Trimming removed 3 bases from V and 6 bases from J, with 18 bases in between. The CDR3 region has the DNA TGCAGTGCTAGGGCCGGTAGCGGCGGGTCCGAGCAGTACTTC. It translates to CSARAGSGGSEQYF.

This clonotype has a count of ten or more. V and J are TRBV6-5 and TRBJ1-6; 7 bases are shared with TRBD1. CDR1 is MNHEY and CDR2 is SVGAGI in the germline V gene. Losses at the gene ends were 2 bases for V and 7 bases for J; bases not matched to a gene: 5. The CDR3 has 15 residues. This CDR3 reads CASSYRKGGNSPLHF. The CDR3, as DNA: TGTGCCAGCAGTTACCGGAAAGGGGGCAATTCACCCCTCCACTTT.

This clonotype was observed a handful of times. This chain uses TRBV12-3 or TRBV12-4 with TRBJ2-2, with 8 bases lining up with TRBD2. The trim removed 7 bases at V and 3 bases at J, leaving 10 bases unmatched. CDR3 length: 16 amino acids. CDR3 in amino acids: CASKTSTSGYTGELFF. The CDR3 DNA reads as TGTGCCAGCAAAACTAGTACTAGCGGATACACCGGGGAGCTGTTTTTT.

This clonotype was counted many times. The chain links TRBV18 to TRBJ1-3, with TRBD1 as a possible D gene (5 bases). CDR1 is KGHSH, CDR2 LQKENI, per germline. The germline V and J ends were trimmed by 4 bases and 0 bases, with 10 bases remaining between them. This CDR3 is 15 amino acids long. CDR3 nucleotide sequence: TGTGCCAGCTCACGGGGCGGGAGCTCTGGAAACACCATATATTTT. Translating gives CASSRGGSSGNTIYF.

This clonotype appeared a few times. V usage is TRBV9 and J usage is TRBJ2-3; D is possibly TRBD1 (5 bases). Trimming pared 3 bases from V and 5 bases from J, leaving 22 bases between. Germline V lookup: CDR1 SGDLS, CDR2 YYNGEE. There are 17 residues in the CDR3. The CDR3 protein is CASSGKLVSGWGDTQYF. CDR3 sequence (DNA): TGTGCCAGCAGCGGGAAATTGGTGTCAGGGTGGGGAGATACGCAGTATTTT.

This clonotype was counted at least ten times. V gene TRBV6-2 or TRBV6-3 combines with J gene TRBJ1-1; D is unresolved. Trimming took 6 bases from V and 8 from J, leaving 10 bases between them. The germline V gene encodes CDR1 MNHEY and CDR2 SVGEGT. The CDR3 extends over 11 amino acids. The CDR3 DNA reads TGTGCCAGCAGATGGACCGAGGAAGCTTTCTTT. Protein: CASRWTEEAFF.

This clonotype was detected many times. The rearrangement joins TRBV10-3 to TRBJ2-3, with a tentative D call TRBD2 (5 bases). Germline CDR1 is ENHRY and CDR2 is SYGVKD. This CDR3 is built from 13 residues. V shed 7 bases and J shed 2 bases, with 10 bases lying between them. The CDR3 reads CAINSGSTDTQYF. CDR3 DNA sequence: TGTGCCATCAACTCGGGATCCACAGATACGCAGTATTTT.

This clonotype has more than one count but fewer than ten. The CDR3 DNA follows: TGCGCCAGCAGCCCAAACGGACATCTTGGCTACACCTTC. Residues: CASSPNGHLGYTF. The chain is built from TRBV5-1 and TRBJ1-2; D possibly corresponds to TRBD1 (5 bases). Germline CDR1 is SGHRS and CDR2 is YFSETQ. The CDR3 contains 13 residues. The V gene lost 4 bases and the J gene lost 7 bases, with 14 bases spanning the gap.

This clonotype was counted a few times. CDR3 DNA sequence: TGTGCCAGCAGTTACAAGAGAGCAGGGACGTTTGGCTACACCTTC. Residues: CASSYKRAGTFGYTF. The rearrangement links TRBV6-5 to TRBJ1-2; the D gene is possibly TRBD1 (5 bases). The CDR3 has 15 residues. The germline V gene has CDR1 MNHEY and CDR2 SVGAGI. V was trimmed by 2 bases and J by 7 bases, leaving 17 bases between them.

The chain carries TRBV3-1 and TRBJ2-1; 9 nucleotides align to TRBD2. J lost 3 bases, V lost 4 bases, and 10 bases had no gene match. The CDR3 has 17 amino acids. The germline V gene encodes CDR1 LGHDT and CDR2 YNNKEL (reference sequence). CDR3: CASSLYTGLANYNEQFF. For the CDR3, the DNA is TGTGCCAGCAGCCTCTACACTGGACTAGCGAACTACAATGAGCAGTTCTTC.

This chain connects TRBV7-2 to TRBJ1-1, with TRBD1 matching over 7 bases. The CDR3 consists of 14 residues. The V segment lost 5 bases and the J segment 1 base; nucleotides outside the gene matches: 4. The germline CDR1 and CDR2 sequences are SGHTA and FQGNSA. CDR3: CASSEGQQNTEAFF. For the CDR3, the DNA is TGTGCCAGCAGCGAGGGACAGCAGAACACTGAAGCTTTCTTT.

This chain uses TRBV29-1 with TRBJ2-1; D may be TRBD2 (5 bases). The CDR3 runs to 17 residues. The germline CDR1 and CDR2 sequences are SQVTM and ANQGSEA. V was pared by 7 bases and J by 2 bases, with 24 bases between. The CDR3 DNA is TGCAGCGCCGCCGAGCACTTAGCGTGGGTTACCTACAATGAGCAGTTCTTC. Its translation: CSAAEHLAWVTYNEQFF.

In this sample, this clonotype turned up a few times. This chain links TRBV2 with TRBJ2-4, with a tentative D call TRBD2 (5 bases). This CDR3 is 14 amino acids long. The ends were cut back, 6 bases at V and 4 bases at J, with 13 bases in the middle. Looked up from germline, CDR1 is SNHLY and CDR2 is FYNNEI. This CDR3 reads CASRMRVLKNIQYF. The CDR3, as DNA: TGTGCCAGCAGGATGAGGGTTTTAAAAAACATTCAGTACTTC.

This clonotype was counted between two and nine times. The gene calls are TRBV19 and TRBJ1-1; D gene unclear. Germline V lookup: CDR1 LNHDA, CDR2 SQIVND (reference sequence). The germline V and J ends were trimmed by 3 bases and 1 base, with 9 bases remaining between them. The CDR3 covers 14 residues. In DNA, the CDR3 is TGTGCCAGTAGTATTTTGGCAGCGAACACTGAAGCTTTCTTT. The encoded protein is CASSILAANTEAFF.

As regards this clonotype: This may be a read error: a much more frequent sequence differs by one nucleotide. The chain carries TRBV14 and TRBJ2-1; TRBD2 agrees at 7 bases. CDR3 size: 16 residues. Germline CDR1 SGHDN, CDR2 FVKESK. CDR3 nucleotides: TGTGCCAGCAGCCAGGTAGCGGGTACCTCCTACAATGAGCAGCTCTTC. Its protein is CASSQVAGTSYNEQLF.

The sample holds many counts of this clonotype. CDR3 amino acids: CASRTSRGSMYNEQFF. Here the CDR3 DNA reads TGTGCCAGCAGGACCTCGAGAGGGTCCATGTACAATGAGCAGTTCTTC. The V and J genes are TRBV28 and TRBJ2-1; a possible D gene is TRBD2 (5 bases). CDR3 size: 16 residues. With 6 bases removed from V and 4 bases from J, the gap between germline ends came to 19 bases. Germline V gene sequence: CDR1 MDHEN, CDR2 SYDVKM.

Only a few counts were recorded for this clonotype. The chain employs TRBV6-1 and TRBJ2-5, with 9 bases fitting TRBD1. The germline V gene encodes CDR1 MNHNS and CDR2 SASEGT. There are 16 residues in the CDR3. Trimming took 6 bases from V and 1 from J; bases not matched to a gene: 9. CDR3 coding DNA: TGTGCCAGCAGCGTCTGGACAGGGGCAATCCAAGAGACCCAGTACTTC. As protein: CASSVWTGAIQETQYF.

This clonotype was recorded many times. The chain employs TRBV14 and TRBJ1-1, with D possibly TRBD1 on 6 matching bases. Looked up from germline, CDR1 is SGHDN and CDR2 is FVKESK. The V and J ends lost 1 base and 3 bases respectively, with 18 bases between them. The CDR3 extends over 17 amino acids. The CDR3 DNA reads TGTGCCAGCAGCCAAGTCCGGGGGCGATTGAGGGACACTGAAGCTTTCTTT. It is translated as CASSQVRGRLRDTEAFF.

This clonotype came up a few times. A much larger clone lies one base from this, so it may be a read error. CDR3 amino acids: CASSSHSPRETNTDTQYF. The DNA for the CDR3 is TGTGCCAGCAGCTCCCACTCTCCGCGGGAGACTAACACAGATACGCAGTATTTT. The rearrangement uses TRBV7-3 and TRBJ2-3; 7 bases align to TRBD2. Germline CDR1 is SGHTA and CDR2 is FQGTGA. The CDR3 loop spans 18 amino acids. Losses at the gene ends were 4 bases for V and 2 bases for J; bases not matched to a gene: 15.

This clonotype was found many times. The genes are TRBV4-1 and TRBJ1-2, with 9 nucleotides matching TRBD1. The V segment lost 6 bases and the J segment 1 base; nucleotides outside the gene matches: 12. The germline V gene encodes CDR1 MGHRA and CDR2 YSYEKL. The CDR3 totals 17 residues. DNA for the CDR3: TGCGCCAGCAGTCCAGATACAGGGGGCAGATTTAACTATGGCTACACCTTC. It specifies CASSPDTGGRFNYGYTF.

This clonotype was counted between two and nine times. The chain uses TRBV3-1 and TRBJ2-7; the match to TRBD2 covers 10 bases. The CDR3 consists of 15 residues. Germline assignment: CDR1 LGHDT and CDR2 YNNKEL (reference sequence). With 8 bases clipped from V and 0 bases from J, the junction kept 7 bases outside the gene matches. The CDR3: CASGDSGRSSYEQYF. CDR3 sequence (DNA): TGTGCCAGCGGAGATAGCGGGAGGAGCTCCTACGAGCAGTACTTC.

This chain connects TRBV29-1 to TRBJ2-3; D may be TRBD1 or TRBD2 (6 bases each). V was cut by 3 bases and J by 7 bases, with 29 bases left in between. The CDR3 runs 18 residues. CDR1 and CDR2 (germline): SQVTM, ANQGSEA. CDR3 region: CSVDLWGQVGDLPNTQYF. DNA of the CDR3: TGCAGCGTTGACCTCTGGGGACAAGTAGGGGACTTACCTAATACGCAGTATTTT.

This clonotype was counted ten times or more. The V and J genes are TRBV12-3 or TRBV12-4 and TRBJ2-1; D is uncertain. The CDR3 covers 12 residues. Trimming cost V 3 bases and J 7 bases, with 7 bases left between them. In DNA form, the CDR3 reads TGTGCCAGCAGTTTTCTTTTAAATGAGCAGTTCTTC. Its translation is CASSFLLNEQFF.

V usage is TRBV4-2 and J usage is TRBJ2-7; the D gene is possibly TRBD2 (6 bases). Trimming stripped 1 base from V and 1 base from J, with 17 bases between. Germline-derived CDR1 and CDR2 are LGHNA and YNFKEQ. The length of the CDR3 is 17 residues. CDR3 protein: CASSQGPTSGASYEQYF. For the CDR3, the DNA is TGTGCCAGCAGCCAAGGGCCGACTAGTGGTGCGTCCTACGAGCAGTACTTC.

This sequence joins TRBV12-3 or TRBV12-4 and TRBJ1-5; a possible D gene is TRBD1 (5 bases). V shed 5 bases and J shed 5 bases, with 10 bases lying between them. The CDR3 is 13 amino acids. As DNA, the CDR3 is TGTGCCAGCAGTCGTGACAGCTATCAGCCCCAGCATTTT. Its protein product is CASSRDSYQPQHF.

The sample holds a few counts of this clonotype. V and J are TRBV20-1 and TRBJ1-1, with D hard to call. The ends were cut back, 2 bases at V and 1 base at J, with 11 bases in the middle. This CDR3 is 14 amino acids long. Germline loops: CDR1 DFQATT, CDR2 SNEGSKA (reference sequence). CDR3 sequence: CSARSPVRNTEAFF. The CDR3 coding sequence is TGCAGTGCTAGATCACCGGTGAGGAACACTGAAGCTTTCTTT.